This is a list of T cell receptor beta chains from one sample in a study of shared T cell receptors in the human thymus. TCRdb's copy holds only in-frame clones and misses some; the assay was immunoSEQ multiplex PCR. The table has hundreds of thousands of clones, around 87% seen once. The same specimen was also included in a second study, on human thymus T cells.

The sample was thymocytes. These receptors all stem from a boy in the first two years of life with a congenital heart defect. CDR3s include the opening cysteine and the closing phenylalanine or tryptophan. Expanded clones are given a class, and other clones once, few, many or no size at all.

TRBJ1-4 | TRBV30 | - | CAWSVFPSSGNLRTNEKLFF
TRBJ2-7 | TRBV29-1 | - | CSVETSGRSEQYF
TRBJ2-7 | TRBV28 | - | CASSSHHLLGQFSQYF
TRBJ2-3 | TRBV14 | - | CASSQSSHGTDTQYF
TRBJ2-5 | TRBV2 | - | CASSEWQGILQETQYF
TRBJ1-5 | TRBV6-1 | once | CASSEEKRRDRAGQPQHF
TRBJ2-3 | TRBV18 | - | CASSKPGLADTSTDTQYF
TRBJ2-1 | TRBV5-4 | - | CASSLETSGSKYHNEQFF
TRBJ2-3 | TRBV18 | - | CASNMRLPSTDTQYF
TRBJ2-7 | TRBV7-8 | - | CASSTARPELAARYEQYF
TRBJ1-6 | TRBV6-9 | - | CASSYLGTPNNSPLHF
TRBJ1-1 | TRBV27 | - | CASRTTGGLTEAFF
TRBJ1-4 | TRBV28 | - | CASSLRGETNEKLFF
TRBJ2-1 | TRBV28 | - | CATVCGLLCPAYNEQFF
TRBJ1-2 | TRBV7-8 | - | CASSVPTGFGYTF
TRBJ1-2 | TRBV9 | - | CASSHGQTLPYGYTF
TRBJ2-7 | TRBV6-5 | - | CASKDGAGRIEQYF
TRBJ2-3 | TRBV5-1 | - | CASSLDRESTDTQYF
TRBJ1-5 | TRBV6-1 | - | CASSDKSAREDQPQHF
TRBJ2-3 | TRBV7-8 | - | CASSLPQRDTQYF
TRBJ1-1 | TRBV7-9 | - | CASSLRGGTGVYTEAFF
TRBJ1-5 | TRBV27 | - | CASSLKGQQPQHF
TRBJ2-3 | TRBV28 | once | CASSPKLAGVADTQYF
TRBJ2-2 | TRBV6-5 | few | CASSYRLAGAAGELFF
TRBJ1-4 | TRBV2 | - | CASSEGDTVGNEKLFF
TRBJ1-4 | TRBV9 | - | CASSGRDRDEKLFF
TRBJ1-1 | TRBV14 | - | CASSQEAEAMRGNTEAFF
TRBJ2-7 | TRBV7-2 | - | CASSSIQTGPAGAHEQYF
TRBJ2-7 | TRBV6-1 | - | CASNLFRRATYEQYF
TRBJ2-2 | TRBV5-6 | - | CASSLMSQGHTGELFF
TRBJ1-4 | TRBV5-8 | once | CASLGQESNEKLFF
TRBJ1-5 | TRBV6-1 | - | CASSDTGTGGEGQPQHF
TRBJ1-2 | TRBV6-1 | - | CASNSTIKGARGYTF
TRBJ1-5 | TRBV28 | - | CASSPPQTVSNQPQHF
TRBJ1-4 | TRBV5-1 | - | CASSWDRRGATNEKLFF
TRBJ1-3 | TRBV5-4 | - | CASSFFGGPSGNTIYF
TRBJ2-7 | TRBV10-1 | - | CASSEPHRGQGFGEQYF
TRBJ1-1 | TRBV7-8 | - | CASNLEGSTEAFF
TRBJ2-1 | TRBV19 | - | CASSRTSGYNEQFF
TRBJ2-6 | TRBV6-1 | once | CASSHRGPGANVLTF